The clone carrying this TCR beta chain was picked up a small number of times. CDR1 and CDR2 from the germline V gene are MNHNS and SASEGT. This CDR3 is built from 19 residues. Trimming removed 4 bases at V and 0 bases at J, with 19 bases between. This sample stems from a study of neoadjuvant anti-PD-1 for oral cavity cancer. Overall study: Around day 43, patients without progression received a fourth nivolumab dose before surgery.

Regarding time point: after neoadjuvant nivolumab, at surgical resection. The protocol was immunoSEQ multiplex PCR, while the TCRdb copy is restricted to in-frame clones and leaves out a portion. The sample contains approximately 13,000 clones, around 70% of which appear only once. The sequencing used PBMCs, collected after nivolumab (anti-PD-1) treatment. This receptor was taken from a person aged 40 to 85 with oral cavity squamous cell carcinoma. The chain couples TRBV6-1 to TRBJ2-6; no clear D gene. Here the CDR3 reads CASSAPPGSRGSGANVLTF. The CDR3 nucleotides are TGTGCCAGCAGTGCCCCCCCGGGCAGCCGAGGCTCTGGGGCCAACGTCCTGACTTTC.